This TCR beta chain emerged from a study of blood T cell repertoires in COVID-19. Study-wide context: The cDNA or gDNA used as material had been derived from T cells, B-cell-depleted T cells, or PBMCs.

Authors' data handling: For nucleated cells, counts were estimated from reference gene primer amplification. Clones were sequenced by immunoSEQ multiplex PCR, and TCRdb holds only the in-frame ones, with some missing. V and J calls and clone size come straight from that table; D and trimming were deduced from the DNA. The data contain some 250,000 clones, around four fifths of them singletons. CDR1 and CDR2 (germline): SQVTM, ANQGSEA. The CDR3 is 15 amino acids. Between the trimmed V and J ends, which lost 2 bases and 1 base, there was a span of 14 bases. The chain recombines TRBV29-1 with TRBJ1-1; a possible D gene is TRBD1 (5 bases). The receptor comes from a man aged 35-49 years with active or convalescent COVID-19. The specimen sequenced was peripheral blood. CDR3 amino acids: CSVEIYRPRNTEAFF. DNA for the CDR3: TGCAGCGTTGAAATCTACAGGCCCCGGAACACTGAAGCTTTCTTT.